This record looks at one T cell receptor (beta chain) sequence and its context. V lost 5 bases, J lost 0 bases, and 9 bases stayed unmatched. The CDR3 has 17 residues. CDR1 LNHNV and CDR2 YYDKDF come from the germline V gene (reference sequence). This entry comes from a study of CDR3 diversity in severe acne. In TCRdb, the PCR reads were re-called with MiXCR into one record per CDR3 protein. The sample includes about 86,000 distinct CDR3 sequences, around 49% of them seen just once. This clonotype was sampled from a male donor in good health, without acne. J is TRBJ2-2 and V is TRBV15, with 7 bases that match TRBD2. Sample: blood. CDR3 sequence (DNA): TGTGCCACCAGCCCCCGCCGCGGGAGACCGAACACCGGGGAGCTGTTTTTT. Encoded protein: CATSPRRGRPNTGELFF.